This entry describes one T cell receptor (beta chain). Its antigen target is currently unknown. There are no base qualities to consult, and no much larger clone falls within one base. The entry originates in a study of blood T cell repertoires in COVID-19 (dated by TCRdb to 2019 to 2021). At the level of the whole study: Collaborator samples came from the United States, Italy and Spain and covered acute and convalescent phases of COVID-19. HLA class I and class II types, where available, came from metadata supplied by the sample provider rather than from assay-based typing. The prospective study material was composed of cDNA or gDNA derived from T cells, B-cell-depleted T cells, or PBMCs. The dataset comprised deeply sampled blood TCRbeta repertoires from subjects exposed to, actively infected with, or recovered from COVID-19. The samples were drawn from the first 160 participants of the ongoing ImmuneRACE study and from 1,254 subjects provided by 6 global collaborators. Sample metadata almost always included a de-identified subject ID, COVID-19 status, age in years and sex. A freely available public database, intended as a resource for researchers studying the immune response to SARS-CoV-2, is where the repertoires were released. Overall study results and their limits: Clinical and demographic metadata were provided uncurated, with the amount varying by source and participant.

Taken from the germline V gene, the CDR1 and CDR2 loops are KGHSH and LQKENI. A distance of 15 bases separates the germline ends of V and J, which lose 6 bases and 7 bases respectively. The CDR3 has 14 amino acids, counting the end cysteine and phenylalanine. Only the CDR3 DNA is retained, 42 bases long and in frame from the first base. TCRbeta CDR3 regions were amplified from genomic DNA using the immunoSEQ Assay, a bias-controlled multiplex PCR. The study's processing was this. The number of nucleated cells in each sample was estimated from the amplification of reference gene primers within the assay. To quantify the absolute abundance of each unique TCRbeta CDR3 rearrangement, sequence reads were collapsed and filtered. Productive Simpson clonality was computed per sample as the square root of Simpson's diversity index over productive rearrangements. TCRdb took this table from immuneACCESS and kept in-frame rearrangements with V and J called. Such tables lack part of the clones; where checked against another copy, unresolved V genes explain under half of the gap, and the rest is unexplained. From that table come the V and J calls and clone size; the DNA was used to work out D and trimming. This sample comprises roughly 64,000 clones, around two thirds of them detected only once. The top ten constitute 51% of the sample.

Enrolling through a virtual design, the prospective study's participants ranged in age from roughly 18 to 95 years and lived across approximately 25 United States geographic areas. To assign participants to cohorts, the prospective study relied on clinical history that participants themselves reported in a screening survey and a study questionnaire. Exposed participants had been in contact, within 2 weeks of entering the study, with a person who had a PCR-confirmed or clinician-diagnosed case of COVID-19. Mobile phlebotomists in the prospective study collected whole blood, serum and a nasopharyngeal or oropharyngeal swab from every participant. Prospective study participants could optionally give additional blood draws and questionnaires over an approximately two-month period. Before DNA extraction, blood samples from the prospective study were shipped at room temperature or frozen.

The chain employs TRBV18 and TRBJ2-2; the D gene is perhaps TRBD1, from 6 matching bases. This TCR derives from a woman aged 55 to 70 who had been exposed to COVID-19. The sequencing sample was made of PBMCs or T cells enriched from blood (not recorded which). The DNA sequence reads TGTGCCAGCTCCCCTGACAGGAGAAACGGGGAGCTGTTTTTT. Its coded protein is CASSPDRRNGELFF. The entire variable domain, with the stretches around the CDR3 drawn from the reference TRBV18 and TRBJ2-2 proteins, is NAGVMQNPRHLVRRRGQEARLRCSPMKGHSHVYWYRQLPEEGLKFMVYLQKENIIDESGMPKERFSAEFPKEGPSILRIQQVVRGDSAAYFCASSPDRRNGELFFGEGSRLTVL.